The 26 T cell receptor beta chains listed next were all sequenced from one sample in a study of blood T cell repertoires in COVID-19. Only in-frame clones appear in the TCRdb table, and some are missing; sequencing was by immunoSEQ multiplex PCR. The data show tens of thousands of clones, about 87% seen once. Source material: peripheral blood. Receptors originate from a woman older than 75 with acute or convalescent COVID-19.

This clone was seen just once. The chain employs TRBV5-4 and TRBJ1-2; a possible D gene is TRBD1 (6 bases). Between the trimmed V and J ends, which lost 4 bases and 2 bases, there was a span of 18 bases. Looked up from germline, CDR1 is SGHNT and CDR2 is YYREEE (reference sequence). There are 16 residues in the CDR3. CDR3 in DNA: TGTGCCAGCAGCCCTCGCGGGGGGCGGCTCAACTATGGCTACACCTTC. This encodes CASSPRGGRLNYGYTF.

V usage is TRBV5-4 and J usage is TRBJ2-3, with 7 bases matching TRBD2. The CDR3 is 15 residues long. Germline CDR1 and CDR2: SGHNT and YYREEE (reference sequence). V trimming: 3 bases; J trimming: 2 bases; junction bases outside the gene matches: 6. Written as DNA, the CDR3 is TGTGCCAGCAGCTCAGCGGGGACCTCCACAGATACGCAGTATTTT. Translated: CASSSAGTSTDTQYF.

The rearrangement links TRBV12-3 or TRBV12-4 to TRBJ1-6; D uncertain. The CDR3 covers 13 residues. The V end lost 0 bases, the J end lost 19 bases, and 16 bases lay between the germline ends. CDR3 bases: TGTGCCAGCAGTTTAGCCCCGGAGGGATACAGACACTTT. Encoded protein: CASSLAPEGYRHF.

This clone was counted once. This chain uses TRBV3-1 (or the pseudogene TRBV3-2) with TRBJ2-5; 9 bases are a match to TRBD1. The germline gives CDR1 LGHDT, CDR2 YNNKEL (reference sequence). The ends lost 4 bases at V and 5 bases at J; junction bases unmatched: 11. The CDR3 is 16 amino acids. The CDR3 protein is CASSREQGARGETQYF. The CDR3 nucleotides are TGTGCCAGCAGCCGAGAACAGGGGGCGCGGGGCGAGACCCAGTACTTC.

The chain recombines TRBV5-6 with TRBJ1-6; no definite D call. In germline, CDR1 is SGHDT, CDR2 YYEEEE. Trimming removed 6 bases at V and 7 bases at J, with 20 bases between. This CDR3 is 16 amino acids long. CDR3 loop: CASTQYPEVENSPLHF. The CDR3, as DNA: TGTGCCAGCACCCAATATCCTGAGGTGGAGAATTCACCCCTCCACTTT.

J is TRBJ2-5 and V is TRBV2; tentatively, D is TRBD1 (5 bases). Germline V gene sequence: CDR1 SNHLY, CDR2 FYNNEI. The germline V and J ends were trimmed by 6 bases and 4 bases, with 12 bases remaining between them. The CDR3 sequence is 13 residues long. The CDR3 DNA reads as TGTGCCAGCAGCACAGGAGACGTAGAGACCCAGTACTTC. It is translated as CASSTGDVETQYF.

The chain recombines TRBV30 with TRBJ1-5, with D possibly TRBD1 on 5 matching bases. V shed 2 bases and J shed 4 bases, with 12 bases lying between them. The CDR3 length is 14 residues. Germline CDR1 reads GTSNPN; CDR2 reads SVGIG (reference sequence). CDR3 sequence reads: CAWSPGGGNQPQHF. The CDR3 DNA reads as TGTGCCTGGAGTCCCGGGGGAGGTAATCAGCCCCAGCATTTT.

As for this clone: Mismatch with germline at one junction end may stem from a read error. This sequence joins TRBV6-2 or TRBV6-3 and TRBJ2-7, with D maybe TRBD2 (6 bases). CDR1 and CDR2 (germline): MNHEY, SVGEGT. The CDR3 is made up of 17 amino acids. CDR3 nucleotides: TGTGCCAGCAGTTACTCCACACTAGCTTTATTCACCTACAAGCAGTACTTC. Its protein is CASSYSTLALFTYKQYF.

The CDR3 loop reads CASTPGQRYEQYF. DNA of the CDR3: TGTGCCAGCACCCCGGGACAGAGATACGAGCAGTACTTC. This chain links TRBV5-6 with TRBJ2-7, with 7 bases that match TRBD1. Per germline, CDR1 SGHDT and CDR2 YYEEEE. The CDR3 length is 13 residues. J was trimmed by 4 bases and V by 6 bases; bases with no gene match: 7.

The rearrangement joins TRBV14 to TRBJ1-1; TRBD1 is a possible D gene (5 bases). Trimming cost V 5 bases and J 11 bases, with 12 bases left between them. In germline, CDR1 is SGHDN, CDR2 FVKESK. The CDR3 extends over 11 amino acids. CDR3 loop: CASSAGKLAFF. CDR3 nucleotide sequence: TGTGCCAGCAGCGCAGGGAAGTTGGCTTTCTTT.

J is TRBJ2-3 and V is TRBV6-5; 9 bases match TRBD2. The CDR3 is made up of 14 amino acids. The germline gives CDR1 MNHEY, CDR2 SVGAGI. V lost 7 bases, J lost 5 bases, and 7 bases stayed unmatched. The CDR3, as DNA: TGTGCCAGCAAAGCGGGGGGTATTCTAGATACGCAGTATTTT. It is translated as CASKAGGILDTQYF.

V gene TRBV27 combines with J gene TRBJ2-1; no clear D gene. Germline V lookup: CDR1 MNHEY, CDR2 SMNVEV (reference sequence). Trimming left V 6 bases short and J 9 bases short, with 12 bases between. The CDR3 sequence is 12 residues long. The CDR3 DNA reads TGTGCCAGCAGAGCTAGTTTCACTGAGCAGTTCTTC. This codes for CASRASFTEQFF.

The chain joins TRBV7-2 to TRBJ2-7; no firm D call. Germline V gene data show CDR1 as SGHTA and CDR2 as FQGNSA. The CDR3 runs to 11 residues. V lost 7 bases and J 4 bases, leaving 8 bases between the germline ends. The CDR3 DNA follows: TGTGCCAGCACCCAACAATACGAGCAGTACTTC. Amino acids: CASTQQYEQYF.

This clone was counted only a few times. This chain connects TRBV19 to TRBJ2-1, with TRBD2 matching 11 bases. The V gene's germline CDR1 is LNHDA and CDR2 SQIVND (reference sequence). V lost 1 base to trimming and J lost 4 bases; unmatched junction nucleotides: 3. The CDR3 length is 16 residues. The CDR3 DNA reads TGTGCCAGTAGTATAGTTAGCGGGGGGGCGTACAATGAGCAGTTCTTC. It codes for CASSIVSGGAYNEQFF.

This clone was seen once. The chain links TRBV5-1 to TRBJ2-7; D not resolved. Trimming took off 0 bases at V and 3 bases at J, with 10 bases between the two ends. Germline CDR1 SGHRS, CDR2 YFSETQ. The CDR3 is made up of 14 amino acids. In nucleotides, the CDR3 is TGCGCCAGCAGCTTGGTCCCACAAAACTACGAGCAGTACTTC. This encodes CASSLVPQNYEQYF.

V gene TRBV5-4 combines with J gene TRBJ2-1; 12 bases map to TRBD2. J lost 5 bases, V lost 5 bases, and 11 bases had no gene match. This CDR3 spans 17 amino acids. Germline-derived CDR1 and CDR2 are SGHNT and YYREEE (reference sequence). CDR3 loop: CASRKGGLAGGNNEQFF. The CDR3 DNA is TGTGCCAGCAGAAAGGGTGGGCTAGCGGGGGGGAACAATGAGCAGTTCTTC.

CDR3 residues: CASSLDSSGNTIYF. In DNA form, the CDR3 reads TGCGCCAGCAGCTTGGACAGCTCTGGAAACACCATATATTTT. This chain uses TRBV5-1 with TRBJ1-3; D is unresolved. CDR1 and CDR2 from the germline V gene are SGHRS and YFSETQ. The CDR3 is made up of 14 amino acids. Trimming took 0 bases from V and 0 from J, leaving 4 bases between them.

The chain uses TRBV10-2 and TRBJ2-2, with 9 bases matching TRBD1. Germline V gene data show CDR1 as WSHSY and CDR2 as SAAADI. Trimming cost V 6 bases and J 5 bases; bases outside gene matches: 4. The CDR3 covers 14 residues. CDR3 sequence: CASRDRGLTGELFF. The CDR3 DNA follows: TGCGCCAGCAGGGACAGGGGACTAACCGGGGAGCTGTTTTTT.

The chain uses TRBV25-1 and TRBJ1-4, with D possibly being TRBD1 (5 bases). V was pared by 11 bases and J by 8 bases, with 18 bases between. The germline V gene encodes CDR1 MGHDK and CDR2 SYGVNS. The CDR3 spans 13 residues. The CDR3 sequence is CAPSGQEGEKLFF. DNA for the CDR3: TGTGCCCCCTCGGGGCAGGAGGGAGAAAAACTGTTTTTT.

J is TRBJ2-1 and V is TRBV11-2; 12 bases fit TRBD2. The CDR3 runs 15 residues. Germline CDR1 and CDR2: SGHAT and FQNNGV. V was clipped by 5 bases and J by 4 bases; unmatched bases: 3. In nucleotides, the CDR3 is TGTGCCAGCAGCCTGACTAGCGGGAGTTACAATGAGCAGTTCTTC. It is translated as CASSLTSGSYNEQFF.

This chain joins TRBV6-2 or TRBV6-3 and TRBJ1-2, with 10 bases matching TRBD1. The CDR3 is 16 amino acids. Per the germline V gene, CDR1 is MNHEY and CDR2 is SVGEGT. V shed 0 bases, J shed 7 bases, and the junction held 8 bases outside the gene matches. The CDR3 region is CASSYSSGQGFGGYTF. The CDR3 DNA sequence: TGTGCCAGCAGTTACTCCTCGGGACAGGGGTTCGGTGGCTACACCTTC.

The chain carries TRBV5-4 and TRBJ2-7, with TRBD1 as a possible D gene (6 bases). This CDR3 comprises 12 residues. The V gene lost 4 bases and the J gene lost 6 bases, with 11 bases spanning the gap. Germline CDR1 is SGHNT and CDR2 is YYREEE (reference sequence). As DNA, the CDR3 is TGTGCCAGCAGCGAACAGGGAAGCGAGCAGTACTTC. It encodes CASSEQGSEQYF. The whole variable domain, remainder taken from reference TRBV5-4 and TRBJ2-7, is ETGVTQSPTHLIKTRGQQVTLRCSSQSGHNTVSWYQQALGQGPQFIFQYYREEENGRGNFPPRFSGLQFPNYSSELNVNALELDDSALYLCASSEQGSEQYFGPGTRLTVT.

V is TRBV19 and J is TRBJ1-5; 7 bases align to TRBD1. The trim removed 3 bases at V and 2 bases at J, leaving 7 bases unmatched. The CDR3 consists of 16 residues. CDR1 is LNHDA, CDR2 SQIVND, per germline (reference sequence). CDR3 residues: CASSIETGSGNQPQHF. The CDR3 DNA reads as TGTGCCAGTAGTATCGAGACAGGGTCTGGCAATCAGCCCCAGCATTTT.

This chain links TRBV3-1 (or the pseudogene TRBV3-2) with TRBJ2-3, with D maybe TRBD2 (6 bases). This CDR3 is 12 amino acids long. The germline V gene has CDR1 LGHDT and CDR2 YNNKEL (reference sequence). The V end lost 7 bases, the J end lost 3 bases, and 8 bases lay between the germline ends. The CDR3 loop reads CASNGGTDTQYF. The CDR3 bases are TGTGCCAGCAACGGGGGTACAGATACGCAGTATTTT.

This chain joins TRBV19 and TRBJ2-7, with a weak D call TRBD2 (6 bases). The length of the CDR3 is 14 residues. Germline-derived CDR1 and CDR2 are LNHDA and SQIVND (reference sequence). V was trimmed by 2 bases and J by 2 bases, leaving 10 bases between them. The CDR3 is CASSIQGGTYEQYF. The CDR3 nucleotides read TGTGCCAGTAGTATACAGGGAGGAACCTACGAGCAGTACTTC. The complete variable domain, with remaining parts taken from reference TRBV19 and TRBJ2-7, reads DGGITQSPKYLFRKEGQNVTLSCEQNLNHDAMYWYRQDPGQGLRLIYYSQIVNDFQKGDIAEGYSVSREKKESFPLTVTSAQKNPTAFYLCASSIQGGTYEQYFGPGTRLTVT.

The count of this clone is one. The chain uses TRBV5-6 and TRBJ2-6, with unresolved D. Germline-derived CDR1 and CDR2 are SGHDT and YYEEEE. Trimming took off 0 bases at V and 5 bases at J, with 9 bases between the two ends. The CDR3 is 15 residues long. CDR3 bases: TGTGCCAGCAGCTTGGGCCCCAACAGGGCCAACGTCCTGACTTTC. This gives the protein CASSLGPNRANVLTF.